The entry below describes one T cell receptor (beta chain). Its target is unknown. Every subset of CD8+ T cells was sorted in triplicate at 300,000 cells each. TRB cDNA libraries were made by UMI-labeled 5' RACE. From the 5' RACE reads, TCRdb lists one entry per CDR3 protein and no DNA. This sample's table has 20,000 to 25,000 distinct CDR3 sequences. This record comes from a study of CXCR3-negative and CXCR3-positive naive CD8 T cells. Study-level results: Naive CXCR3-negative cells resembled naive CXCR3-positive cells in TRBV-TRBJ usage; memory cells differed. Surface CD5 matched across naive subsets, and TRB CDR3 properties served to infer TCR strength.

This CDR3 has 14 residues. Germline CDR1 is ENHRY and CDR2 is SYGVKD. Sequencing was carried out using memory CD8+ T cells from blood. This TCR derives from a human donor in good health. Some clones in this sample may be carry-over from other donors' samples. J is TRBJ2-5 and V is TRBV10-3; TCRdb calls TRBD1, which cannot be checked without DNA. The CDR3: CAISDGTLQETQYF.